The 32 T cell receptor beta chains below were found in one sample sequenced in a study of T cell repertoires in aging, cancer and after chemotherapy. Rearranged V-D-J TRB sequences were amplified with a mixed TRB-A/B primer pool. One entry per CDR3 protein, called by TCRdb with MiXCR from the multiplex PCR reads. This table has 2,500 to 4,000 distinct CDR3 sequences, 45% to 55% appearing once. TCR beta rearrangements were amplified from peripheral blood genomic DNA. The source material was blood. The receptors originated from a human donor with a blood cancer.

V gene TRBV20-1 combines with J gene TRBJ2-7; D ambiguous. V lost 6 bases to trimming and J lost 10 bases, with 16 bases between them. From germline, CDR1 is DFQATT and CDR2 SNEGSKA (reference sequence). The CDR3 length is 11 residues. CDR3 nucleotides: TGCAGTGCCGGCCTGGTAGGGTATCAGTACTTC. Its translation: CSAGLVGYQYF.

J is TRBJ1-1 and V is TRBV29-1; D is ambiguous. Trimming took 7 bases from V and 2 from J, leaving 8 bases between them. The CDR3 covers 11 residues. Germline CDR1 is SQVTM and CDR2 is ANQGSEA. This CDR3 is CSGAANTEAFF. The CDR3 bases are TGCAGCGGGGCAGCAAACACTGAAGCTTTCTTT.

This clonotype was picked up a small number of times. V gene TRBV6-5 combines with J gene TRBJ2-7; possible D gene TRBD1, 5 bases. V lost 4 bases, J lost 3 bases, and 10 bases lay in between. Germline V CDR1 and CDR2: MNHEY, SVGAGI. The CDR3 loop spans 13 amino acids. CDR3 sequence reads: CASSFDSFYEQYF. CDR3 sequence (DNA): TGTGCCAGCAGTTTTGACAGTTTCTACGAGCAGTACTTC.

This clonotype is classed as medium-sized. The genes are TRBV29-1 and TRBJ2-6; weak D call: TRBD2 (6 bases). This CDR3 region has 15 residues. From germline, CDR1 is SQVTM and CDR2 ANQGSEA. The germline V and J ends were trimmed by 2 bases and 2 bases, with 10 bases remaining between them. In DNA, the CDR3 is TGCAGCGTTGAATTGCGGGGCGCTGGGGCCAACGTCCTGACTTTC. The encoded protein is CSVELRGAGANVLTF.

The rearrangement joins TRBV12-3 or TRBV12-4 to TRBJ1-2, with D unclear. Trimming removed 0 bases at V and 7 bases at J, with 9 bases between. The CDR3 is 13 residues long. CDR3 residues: CASSLAGKSGYTF. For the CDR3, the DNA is TGTGCCAGCAGTTTAGCAGGGAAGAGTGGCTACACCTTC.

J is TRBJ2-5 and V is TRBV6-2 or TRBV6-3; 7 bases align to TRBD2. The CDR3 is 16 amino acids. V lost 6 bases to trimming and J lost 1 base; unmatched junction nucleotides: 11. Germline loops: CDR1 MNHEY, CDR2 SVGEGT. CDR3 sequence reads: CASSQTSGDGQETQYF. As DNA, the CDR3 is TGTGCCAGCAGCCAAACCAGCGGGGACGGCCAAGAGACCCAGTACTTC.

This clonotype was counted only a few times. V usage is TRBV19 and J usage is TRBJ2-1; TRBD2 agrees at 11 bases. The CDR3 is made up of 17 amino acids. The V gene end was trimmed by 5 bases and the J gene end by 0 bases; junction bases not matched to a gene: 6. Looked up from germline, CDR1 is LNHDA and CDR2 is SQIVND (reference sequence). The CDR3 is CASSFRTSGHSYNEQFF. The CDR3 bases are TGTGCCAGTAGTTTTCGGACTAGCGGGCACTCCTACAATGAGCAGTTCTTC.

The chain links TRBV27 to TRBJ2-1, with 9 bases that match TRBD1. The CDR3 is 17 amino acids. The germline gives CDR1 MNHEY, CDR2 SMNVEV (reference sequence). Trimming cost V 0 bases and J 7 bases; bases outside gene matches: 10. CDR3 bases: TGTGCCAGCAGTTTATCGCCCCGGACAGGGGTTCGTAATGAGCAGTTCTTC. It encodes CASSLSPRTGVRNEQFF.

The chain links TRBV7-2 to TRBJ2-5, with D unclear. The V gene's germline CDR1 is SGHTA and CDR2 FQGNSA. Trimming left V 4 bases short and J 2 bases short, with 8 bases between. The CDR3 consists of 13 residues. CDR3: CASSSQTQETQYF. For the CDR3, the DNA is TGTGCCAGCAGCTCCCAGACACAAGAGACCCAGTACTTC.

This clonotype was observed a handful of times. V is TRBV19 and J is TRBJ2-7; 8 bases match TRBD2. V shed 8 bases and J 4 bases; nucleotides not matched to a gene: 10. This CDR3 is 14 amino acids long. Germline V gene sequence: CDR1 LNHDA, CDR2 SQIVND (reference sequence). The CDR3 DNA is TGTGCCAGTTCACCCAACGGGGGGGCATACGAGCAGTACTTC. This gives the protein CASSPNGGAYEQYF.

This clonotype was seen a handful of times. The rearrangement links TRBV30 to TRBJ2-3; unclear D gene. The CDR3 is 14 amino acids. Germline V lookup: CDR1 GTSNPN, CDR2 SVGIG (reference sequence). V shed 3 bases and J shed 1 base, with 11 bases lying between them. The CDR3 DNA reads TGTGCCTGGAGGCCCGAACTTGGCACAGATACGCAGTATTTT. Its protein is CAWRPELGTDTQYF.

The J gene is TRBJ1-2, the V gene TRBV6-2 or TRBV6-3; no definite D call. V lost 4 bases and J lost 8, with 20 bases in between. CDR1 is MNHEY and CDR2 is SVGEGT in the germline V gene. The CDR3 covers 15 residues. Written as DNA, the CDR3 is TGTGCCAGCAGTTCCCCGGCGATGGGCCTTTGGGGCTACACCTTC. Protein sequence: CASSSPAMGLWGYTF.

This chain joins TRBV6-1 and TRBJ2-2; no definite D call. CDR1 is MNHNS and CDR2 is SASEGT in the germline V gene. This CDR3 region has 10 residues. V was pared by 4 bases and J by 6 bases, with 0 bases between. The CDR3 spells CASSAGELFF. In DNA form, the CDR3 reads TGTGCCAGCAGTGCCGGGGAGCTGTTTTTT.

DNA of the CDR3: TGTGCCAGCAGCCGGAGCCAGACAGGGCAAGAGACCCAGTACTTC. The encoded protein is CASSRSQTGQETQYF. The chain links TRBV6-2 or TRBV6-3 to TRBJ2-5; 7 nucleotides match TRBD1. The CDR3 runs to 15 residues. From germline, CDR1 is MNHEY and CDR2 SVGEGT. V was clipped by 6 bases and J by 2 bases; unmatched bases: 9.

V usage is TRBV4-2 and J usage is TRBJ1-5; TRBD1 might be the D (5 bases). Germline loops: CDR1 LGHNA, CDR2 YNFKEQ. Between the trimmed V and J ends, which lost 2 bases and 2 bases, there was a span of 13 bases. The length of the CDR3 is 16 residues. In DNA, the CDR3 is TGTGCCAGCAGCCAATCCCAGGGAAGAGGCAATCAGCCCCAGCATTTT. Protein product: CASSQSQGRGNQPQHF.

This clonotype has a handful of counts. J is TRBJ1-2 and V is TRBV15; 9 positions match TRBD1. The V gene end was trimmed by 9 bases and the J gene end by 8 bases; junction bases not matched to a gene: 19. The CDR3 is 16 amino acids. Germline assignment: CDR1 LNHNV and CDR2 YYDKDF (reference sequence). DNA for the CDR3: TGTGCCACTACGGAAGGACAGGGGCACGCTTTTGGCGGCTACACCTTC. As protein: CATTEGQGHAFGGYTF.

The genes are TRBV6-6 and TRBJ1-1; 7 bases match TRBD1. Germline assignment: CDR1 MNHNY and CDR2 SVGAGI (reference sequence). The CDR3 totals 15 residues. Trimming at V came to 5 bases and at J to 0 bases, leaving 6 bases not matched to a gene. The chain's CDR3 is CASSTWDSLNTEAFF. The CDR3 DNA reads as TGTGCCAGCAGTACATGGGACAGCCTGAACACTGAAGCTTTCTTT.

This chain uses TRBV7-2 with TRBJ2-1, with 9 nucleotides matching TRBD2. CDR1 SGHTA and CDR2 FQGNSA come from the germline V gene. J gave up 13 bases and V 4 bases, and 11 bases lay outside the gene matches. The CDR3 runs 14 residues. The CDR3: CASSSGTSQYSQFF. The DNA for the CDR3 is TGTGCCAGCAGCTCCGGGACTAGCCAATACTCCCAGTTCTTC.

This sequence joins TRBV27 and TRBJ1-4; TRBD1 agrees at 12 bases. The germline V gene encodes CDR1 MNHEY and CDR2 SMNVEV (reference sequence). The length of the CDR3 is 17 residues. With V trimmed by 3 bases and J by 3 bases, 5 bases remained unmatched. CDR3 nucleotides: TGTGCCAGCAGTTTGGGGACAGGGGGCGCGGCTAATGAAAAACTGTTTTTT. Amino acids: CASSLGTGGAANEKLFF.

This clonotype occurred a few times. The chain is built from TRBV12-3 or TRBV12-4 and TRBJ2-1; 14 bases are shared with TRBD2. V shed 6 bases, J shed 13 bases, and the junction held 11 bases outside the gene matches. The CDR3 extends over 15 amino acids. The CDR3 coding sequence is TGTGCCAGCAGGACGTCGGGACTAGCGGGAGTCGGTCAGTTCTTC. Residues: CASRTSGLAGVGQFF.

CDR3 bases: TGTGCCAGTTCACGCGTCGGGACTTACAATGAGCAGTTCTTC. This encodes CASSRVGTYNEQFF. This chain joins TRBV27 and TRBJ2-1, with D possibly TRBD2 on 6 matching bases. The germline gives CDR1 MNHEY, CDR2 SMNVEV (reference sequence). V was clipped by 9 bases and J by 4 bases, with 16 bases between them. There are 14 residues in the CDR3.

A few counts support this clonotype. The CDR3 DNA sequence: TGTGCCAGCACCCCGGGACAGGGTTACGGCTACACCTTC. Protein product: CASTPGQGYGYTF. This chain links TRBV6-5 with TRBJ1-2; 9 positions match TRBD1. The CDR3 is 13 amino acids. V trimming: 7 bases; J trimming: 8 bases; junction bases outside the gene matches: 8. The germline V gene has CDR1 MNHEY and CDR2 SVGAGI.

As DNA, the CDR3 is TGTGCCAGTAGCCCGGGGAGGGATGAAAAACTGTTTTTT. This gives the protein CASSPGRDEKLFF. V usage is TRBV19 and J usage is TRBJ1-4, with D uncertain. The CDR3 has 13 amino acids. The germline V and J ends were trimmed by 6 bases and 6 bases, with 11 bases remaining between them. Germline V gene data show CDR1 as LNHDA and CDR2 as SQIVND (reference sequence).

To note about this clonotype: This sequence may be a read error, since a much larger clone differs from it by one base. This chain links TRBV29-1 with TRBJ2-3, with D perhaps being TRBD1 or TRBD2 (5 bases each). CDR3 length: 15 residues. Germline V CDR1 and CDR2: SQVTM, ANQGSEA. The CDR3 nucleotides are TGCAGCGTTCTACGAGGTGAGGGACGCACATATACGCAGTATTTT. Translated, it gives CSVLRGEGRTYTQYF.

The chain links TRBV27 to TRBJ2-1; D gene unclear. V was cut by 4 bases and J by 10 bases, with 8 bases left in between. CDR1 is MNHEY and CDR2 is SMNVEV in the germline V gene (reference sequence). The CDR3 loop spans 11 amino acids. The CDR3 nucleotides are TGTGCCAGCAGTTGGGCTGGGGAGCAGTTCTTC. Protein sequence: CASSWAGEQFF.

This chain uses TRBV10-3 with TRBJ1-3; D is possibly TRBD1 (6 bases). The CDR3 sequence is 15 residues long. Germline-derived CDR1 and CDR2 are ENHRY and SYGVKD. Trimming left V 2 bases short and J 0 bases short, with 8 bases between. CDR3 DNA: TGTGCCATCAGTGAGGGGGGCCTCTCTGGAAACACCATATATTTT. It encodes CAISEGGLSGNTIYF.

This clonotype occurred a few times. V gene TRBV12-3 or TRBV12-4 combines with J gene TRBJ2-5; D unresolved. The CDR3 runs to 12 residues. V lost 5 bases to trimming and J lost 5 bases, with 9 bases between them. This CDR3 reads CASSTELETQYF. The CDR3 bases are TGTGCCAGCAGTACGGAGTTGGAGACCCAGTACTTC.

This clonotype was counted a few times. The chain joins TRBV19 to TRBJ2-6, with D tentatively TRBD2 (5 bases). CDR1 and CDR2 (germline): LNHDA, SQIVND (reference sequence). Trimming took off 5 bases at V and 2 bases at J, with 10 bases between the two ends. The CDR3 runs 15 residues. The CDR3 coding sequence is TGTGCCAGTAGTTCCCGGGGAGCTGGGGCCAACGTCCTGACTTTC. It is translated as CASSSRGAGANVLTF.

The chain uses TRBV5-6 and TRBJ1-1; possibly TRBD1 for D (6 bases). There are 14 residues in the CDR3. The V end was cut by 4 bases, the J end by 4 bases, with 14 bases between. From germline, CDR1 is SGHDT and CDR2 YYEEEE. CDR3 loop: CASSPIPGATEAFF. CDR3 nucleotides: TGTGCCAGCAGCCCTATCCCAGGGGCCACTGAAGCTTTCTTT.

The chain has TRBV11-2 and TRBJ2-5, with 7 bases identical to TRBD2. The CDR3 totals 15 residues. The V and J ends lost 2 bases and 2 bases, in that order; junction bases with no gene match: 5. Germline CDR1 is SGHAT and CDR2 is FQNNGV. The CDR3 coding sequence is TGTGCCAGCAGCTTAATTACGGGGGGACAAGAGACCCAGTACTTC. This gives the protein CASSLITGGQETQYF.

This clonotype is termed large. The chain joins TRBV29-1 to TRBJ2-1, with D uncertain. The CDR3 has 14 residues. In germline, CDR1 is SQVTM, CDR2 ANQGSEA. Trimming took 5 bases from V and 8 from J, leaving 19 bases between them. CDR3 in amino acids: CSVQVVLSVHEQFF. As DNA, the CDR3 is TGCAGCGTTCAGGTTGTTTTGAGTGTCCATGAGCAGTTCTTC.

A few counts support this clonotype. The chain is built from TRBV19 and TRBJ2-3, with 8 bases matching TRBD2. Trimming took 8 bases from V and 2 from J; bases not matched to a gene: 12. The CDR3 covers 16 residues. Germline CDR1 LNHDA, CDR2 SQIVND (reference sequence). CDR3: CASGQGSGDPTDTQYF. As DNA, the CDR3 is TGTGCCAGTGGTCAGGGTAGCGGGGACCCCACAGATACGCAGTATTTT.